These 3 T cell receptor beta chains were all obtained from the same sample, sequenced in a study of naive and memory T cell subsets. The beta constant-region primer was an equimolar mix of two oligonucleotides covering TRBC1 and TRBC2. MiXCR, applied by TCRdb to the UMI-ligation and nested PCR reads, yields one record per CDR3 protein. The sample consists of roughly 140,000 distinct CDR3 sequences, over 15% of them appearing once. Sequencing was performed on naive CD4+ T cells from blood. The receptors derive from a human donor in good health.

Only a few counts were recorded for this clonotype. The CDR3 DNA reads TGCGCCAGCAGCCAATCCGGACTAGCGGGAGCAGTCCCTGTTTCCAATGAGCAGTTCTTC. It yields the protein CASSQSGLAGAVPVSNEQFF. The chain combines TRBV4-1 with TRBJ2-1; 13 bases are shared with TRBD2. Germline V gene data show CDR1 as MGHRA and CDR2 as YSYEKL. This CDR3 contains 20 residues. Losses at the gene ends were 2 bases for V and 6 bases for J; bases not matched to a gene: 16.

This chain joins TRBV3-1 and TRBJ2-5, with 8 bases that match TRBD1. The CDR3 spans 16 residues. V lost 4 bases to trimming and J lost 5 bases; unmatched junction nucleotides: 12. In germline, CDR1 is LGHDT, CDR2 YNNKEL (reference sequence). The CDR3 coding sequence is TGTGCCAGCAGCCCGGGACAGGTTATGGGGCGGGAGACCCAGTACTTC. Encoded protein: CASSPGQVMGRETQYF.

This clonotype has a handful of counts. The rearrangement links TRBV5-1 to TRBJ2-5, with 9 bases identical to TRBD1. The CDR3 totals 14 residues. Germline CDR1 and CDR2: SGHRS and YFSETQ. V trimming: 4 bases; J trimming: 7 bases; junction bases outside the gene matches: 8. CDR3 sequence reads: CASSSDRGRGTQYF. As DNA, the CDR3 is TGCGCCAGCAGCAGCGACAGGGGGAGAGGGACCCAGTACTTC.